The 32 T cell receptor beta chains listed next were all sequenced from one sample in a study of siplizumab effects on memory and regulatory T cells. TCRdb's copy holds only in-frame clones and misses some; the assay was immunoSEQ multiplex PCR. The table includes 100,000 or so clones, around 94% detected once. The sample was Tregs sorted from blood. These receptors were collected from a human donor in good health.

The rearrangement links TRBV18 to TRBJ2-3; 7 bases align to TRBD1. V shed 6 bases and J 5 bases; nucleotides not matched to a gene: 8. The CDR3 consists of 14 residues. Germline-derived CDR1 and CDR2 are KGHSH and LQKENI. Here the CDR3 DNA reads TGTGCCAGCTCTATGACAGGGTTTGGAGATACGCAGTATTTT. Translating it yields CASSMTGFGDTQYF. The variable domain in full, completed from reference TRBV18 and TRBJ2-3, reads NAGVMQNPRHLVRRRGQEARLRCSPMKGHSHVYWYRQLPEEGLKFMVYLQKENIIDESGMPKERFSAEFPKEGPSILRIQQVVRGDSAAYFCASSMTGFGDTQYFGPGTRLTVL.

The CDR3 region is CASRPAGPTDTQYF. CDR3 DNA sequence: TGTGCCAGCAGACCGGCAGGCCCCACAGATACGCAGTATTTT. This sequence joins TRBV25-1 and TRBJ2-3; no definite D call. Germline V gives CDR1 MGHDK, CDR2 SYGVNS. The CDR3 covers 14 residues. The V end was cut by 6 bases, the J end by 2 bases, with 12 bases between.

The V call is TRBV28, the J call TRBJ1-1; D call uncertain. CDR3 length: 16 amino acids. Germline CDR1 MDHEN, CDR2 SYDVKM. V gave up 6 bases and J gave up 2 bases, with 19 bases separating them. CDR3: CASRALGGPHNTEAFF. Here the CDR3 DNA reads TGTGCCAGCAGGGCACTGGGTGGACCCCACAACACTGAAGCTTTCTTT. The whole variable domain, remainder taken from reference TRBV28 and TRBJ1-1, is DVKVTQSSRYLVKRTGEKVFLECVQDMDHENMFWYRQDPGLGLRLIYFSYDVKMKEKGDIPEGYSVSREKKERFSLILESASTNQTSMYLCASRALGGPHNTEAFFGQGTRLTVV.

J is TRBJ2-3 and V is TRBV10-3; 10 positions agree with TRBD2. The CDR3 consists of 14 residues. V shed 6 bases, J shed 0 bases, and the junction held 0 bases outside the gene matches. Germline V gene data show CDR1 as ENHRY and CDR2 as SYGVKD. The CDR3 region has the DNA TGTGCCATCAGACTAGCGGGAAGCACAGATACGCAGTATTTT. As protein: CAIRLAGSTDTQYF.

The chain links TRBV27 to TRBJ1-1, with a weak D call TRBD1 (5 bases). V lost 1 base and J 1 base, leaving 19 bases between the germline ends. This CDR3 contains 18 residues. Looked up from germline, CDR1 is MNHEY and CDR2 is SMNVEV (reference sequence). The chain's CDR3 is CASSLFPYRGTANTEAFF. The CDR3 DNA follows: TGTGCCAGCAGTTTATTTCCGTATCGGGGGACGGCGAACACTGAAGCTTTCTTT.

The CDR3 protein is CASSGTGTYEQYF. The CDR3 DNA reads as TGTGCCAGCAGCGGGACAGGTACCTACGAGCAGTACTTC. V and J are TRBV13 and TRBJ2-7, with 8 positions matching TRBD1. The CDR3 length is 13 residues. CDR1 and CDR2 (germline): PRHDT, FYEKMQ (reference sequence). The J segment lost 2 bases and the V segment lost 5 bases, leaving 2 bases of the junction unmatched.

V usage is TRBV6-5 and J usage is TRBJ2-2; D perhaps matches TRBD2 (7 bases). The CDR3 spans 13 residues. The V gene lost 8 bases and the J gene lost 7 bases, with 14 bases spanning the gap. Germline CDR1 and CDR2: MNHEY and SVGAGI. CDR3 sequence: CASSGGLNGELFF. CDR3 coding DNA: TGTGCCAGCTCCGGGGGGCTCAACGGGGAGCTGTTTTTT.

V gene TRBV27 combines with J gene TRBJ2-3; D may be TRBD2 (7 bases). Germline V gene lookup returns CDR1 MNHEY and CDR2 SMNVEV (reference sequence). The CDR3 has 16 amino acids. V dropped 4 bases and J dropped 1 base, with 15 bases sitting between them. The CDR3 bases are TGTGCCAGCAGTTCTGGGGGGGCTCGGGGCACAGATACGCAGTATTTT. Protein: CASSSGGARGTDTQYF.

The V and J genes are TRBV19 and TRBJ2-2; D uncertain. The length of the CDR3 is 14 residues. V lost 9 bases to trimming and J lost 1 base, with 12 bases between them. Germline lookup yields CDR1 LNHDA and CDR2 SQIVND (reference sequence). CDR3 DNA: TGTGCCAGAGTTGGGCACCAGAACACCGGGGAGCTGTTTTTT. Its translation is CARVGHQNTGELFF.

The chain employs TRBV19 and TRBJ1-2; D uncertain. Germline V gene sequence: CDR1 LNHDA, CDR2 SQIVND (reference sequence). The germline V and J ends were trimmed by 3 bases and 3 bases, with 14 bases remaining between them. The CDR3 contains 15 residues. CDR3 residues: CASSISPTVYYGYTF. CDR3 bases: TGTGCCAGTAGTATTTCCCCGACCGTCTACTATGGCTACACCTTC.

V gene TRBV6-5 combines with J gene TRBJ1-2, with D possibly being TRBD1 (6 bases). The ends were cut back, 1 base at V and 8 bases at J, with 17 bases in the middle. The CDR3 extends over 15 amino acids. Germline CDR1 MNHEY, CDR2 SVGAGI. The CDR3 loop reads CASSYYSTGSGGYTF. CDR3 coding DNA: TGTGCCAGCAGTTACTACTCAACAGGGTCCGGGGGCTACACCTTC.

This clone was seen once. The chain couples TRBV30 to TRBJ1-1; no clear D. The ends were cut back, 4 bases at V and 3 bases at J, with 12 bases in the middle. Germline CDR1 reads GTSNPN; CDR2 reads SVGIG (reference sequence). The CDR3 covers 13 residues. The CDR3 DNA reads as TGTGCCTGGAATAGGAGGTTTGACACTGAAGCTTTCTTT. Translation: CAWNRRFDTEAFF.

This chain connects TRBV19 to TRBJ1-3; possible D gene TRBD1, 5 bases. The V end lost 8 bases, the J end lost 0 bases, and 14 bases lay between the germline ends. From germline, CDR1 is LNHDA and CDR2 SQIVND (reference sequence). The CDR3 totals 15 residues. The CDR3 sequence is CASRGHFFSGNTIYF. For the CDR3, the DNA is TGTGCCAGTCGCGGACACTTCTTCTCTGGAAACACCATATATTTT.

This clone was found once. CDR3 nucleotides: TGTGCCAGTATGAACCCTCTAAACACTGAAGCTTTCTTT. Amino acid sequence: CASMNPLNTEAFF. This rearrangement joins TRBV19 to TRBJ1-1; D is ambiguous. Trimming cost V 7 bases and J 2 bases, with 11 bases left between them. The CDR3 is 13 residues long. Germline CDR1 LNHDA, CDR2 SQIVND (reference sequence).

This clone was observed a handful of times. The chain is built from TRBV30 and TRBJ1-5; 7 positions match TRBD1. Germline CDR1 reads GTSNPN; CDR2 reads SVGIG (reference sequence). Unmatched junction bases numbered 16, after V lost 2 bases and J lost 9 bases. CDR3 length: 16 amino acids. Here the CDR3 DNA reads TGTGCCTGGAGTCTCACCCGACGACAGGGACCGAGGCCCCAGCATTTT. Its protein product is CAWSLTRRQGPRPQHF.

This sequence joins TRBV6-5 and TRBJ2-7, with D tentatively TRBD1 (6 bases). The CDR3 loop spans 12 amino acids. Germline values: CDR1 MNHEY, CDR2 SVGAGI. V lost 7 bases, J lost 9 bases, and 16 bases lay in between. In nucleotides, the CDR3 is TGTGCCAGCACCACACCAGGGGCTGGGCAGTACTTC. The encoded protein is CASTTPGAGQYF.

The CDR3 nucleotides read TGTGCCAGCAGCCCCCTAGGGACAGGGGGTTCGTTGGAGCAGTTCTTC. Protein product: CASSPLGTGGSLEQFF. V and J are TRBV7-3 and TRBJ2-1, with 11 bases identical to TRBD1. The CDR3 consists of 16 residues. The trim removed 5 bases at V and 10 bases at J, leaving 13 bases unmatched. Germline CDR1 reads SGHTA; CDR2 reads FQGTGA.

The genes are TRBV9 and TRBJ2-2, with TRBD2 matching 8 bases. From germline, CDR1 is SGDLS and CDR2 YYNGEE. This CDR3 comprises 14 residues. Trimming removed 5 bases from V and 5 bases from J; junction bases left unmatched: 5. The DNA for the CDR3 is TGTGCCAGCAGACGAGCGGGAGAGACCGGGGAGCTGTTTTTT. Protein product: CASRRAGETGELFF.

The table lists this clone with a count of one. The V and J genes are TRBV7-6 and TRBJ1-1, with 7 nucleotides matching TRBD1. CDR3 length: 13 residues. Germline V gene sequence: CDR1 SGHVS, CDR2 FNYEAQ. J lost 3 bases, V lost 5 bases, and 3 bases had no gene match. Here the CDR3 reads CASSLDRYTEAFF. CDR3 coding DNA: TGTGCCAGCAGCCTGGACAGGTACACTGAAGCTTTCTTT.

The rearrangement joins TRBV28 to TRBJ1-5; 7 nucleotides align to TRBD1. This CDR3 is 14 amino acids long. Germline V lookup: CDR1 MDHEN, CDR2 SYDVKM. Losses at the gene ends were 6 bases for V and 6 bases for J; bases not matched to a gene: 8. The CDR3, as DNA: TGTGCCAGCAGCCGCACAGGGGTAACTCAGCCCCAGCATTTT. This translates into CASSRTGVTQPQHF.

The chain recombines TRBV27 with TRBJ2-5; 9 positions agree with TRBD1. CDR1 and CDR2 (germline): MNHEY, SMNVEV (reference sequence). The CDR3 consists of 17 residues. V lost 5 bases to trimming and J lost 4 bases; unmatched junction nucleotides: 14. In DNA, the CDR3 is TGTGCCAGCAGTGCCTCGACCGGGACAGGGATGAGAGAGACCCAGTACTTC. It translates to CASSASTGTGMRETQYF.

This rearrangement joins TRBV2 to TRBJ2-1; 9 positions match TRBD1. V shed 6 bases and J 7 bases; nucleotides not matched to a gene: 4. CDR1 and CDR2 (germline): SNHLY, FYNNEI. There are 13 residues in the CDR3. The chain's CDR3 is CASSRDRVNEQFF. In DNA form, the CDR3 reads TGTGCCAGCAGCCGGGACAGGGTGAATGAGCAGTTCTTC.

This chain connects TRBV18 to TRBJ1-1; the D is unclear. The V and J ends lost 5 bases and 0 bases respectively, with 10 bases between them. Germline loops: CDR1 KGHSH, CDR2 LQKENI. This CDR3 comprises 14 residues. CDR3 bases: TGTGCCAGCTCAATCGGCCAGATGAACACTGAAGCTTTCTTT. This codes for CASSIGQMNTEAFF.

The chain recombines TRBV11-2 with TRBJ2-2; 9 bases agree with TRBD2. The CDR3 is 15 residues long. Unmatched junction bases numbered 9, after V lost 8 bases and J lost 5 bases. In germline, CDR1 is SGHAT, CDR2 FQNNGV. CDR3 sequence: CASCLAGIQTGELFF. CDR3 bases: TGTGCCAGCTGCCTAGCGGGAATACAAACCGGGGAGCTGTTTTTT.

The chain carries TRBV7-9 and TRBJ2-1, with a tentative D call TRBD1 (6 bases). This CDR3 comprises 14 residues. Germline V gives CDR1 SEHNR, CDR2 FQNEAQ (reference sequence). Trimming removed 6 bases at V and 5 bases at J, with 14 bases between. The chain's CDR3 is CASRITGYDNEQFF. The CDR3, as DNA: TGTGCCAGCAGAATAACAGGGTATGACAATGAGCAGTTCTTC.

The rearrangement links TRBV10-1 to TRBJ2-5; D unclear. Trimming removed 8 bases at V and 6 bases at J, with 16 bases between. Germline assignment: CDR1 WNHNN and CDR2 SYGVQD (reference sequence). The CDR3 is 13 residues long. The CDR3 DNA reads as TGCGCCAGCTCCCAGTATACCGGACAGACCCAGTACTTC. Its protein is CASSQYTGQTQYF.

The rearrangement uses TRBV19 and TRBJ2-5; 8 positions agree with TRBD2. Germline V gene lookup returns CDR1 LNHDA and CDR2 SQIVND (reference sequence). This CDR3 contains 14 residues. V shed 4 bases, J shed 4 bases, and the junction held 5 bases outside the gene matches. CDR3 DNA: TGTGCCAGTAGTACGGGACTAGGGCGAGAGACCCAGTACTTC. As protein: CASSTGLGRETQYF.

This clone was found once. The chain joins TRBV2 to TRBJ2-6, with 7 bases aligning to TRBD1. The CDR3 is 15 amino acids. V trimming: 8 bases; J trimming: 0 bases; junction bases outside the gene matches: 4. Germline V gene lookup returns CDR1 SNHLY and CDR2 FYNNEI. The CDR3: CASEGQYSGANVLTF. The CDR3 DNA sequence: TGTGCCAGCGAGGGACAGTACTCTGGGGCCAACGTCCTGACTTTC.

The gene calls are TRBV27 and TRBJ1-2; tentatively, D is TRBD1 (5 bases). The CDR3 is made up of 13 amino acids. Trimming removed 2 bases from V and 2 bases from J, with 6 bases in between. CDR1 is MNHEY, CDR2 SMNVEV, per germline (reference sequence). The CDR3 DNA follows: TGTGCCAGCAGTTTAGGACAAAACTATGGCTACACCTTC. Amino acids: CASSLGQNYGYTF.

V is TRBV28 and J is TRBJ1-4, with unresolved D. Trimming removed 6 bases at V and 5 bases at J, with 7 bases between. CDR1 is MDHEN and CDR2 is SYDVKM in the germline V gene. The CDR3 is 12 amino acids. The CDR3 region has the DNA TGTGCCAGCAGCCGTCTCAATGAAAAACTGTTTTTT. Translation gives CASSRLNEKLFF.

The chain's CDR3 is CASSARDGEVEAFF. Here the CDR3 DNA reads TGTGCCAGCAGCGCCCGGGACGGCGAAGTAGAAGCTTTCTTT. This chain joins TRBV7-9 and TRBJ1-1, with D possibly TRBD1 on 5 matching bases. CDR3 length equals 14 residues. Germline V lookup: CDR1 SEHNR, CDR2 FQNEAQ (reference sequence). With 5 bases removed from V and 8 bases from J, the gap between germline ends came to 18 bases.

V gene TRBV9 combines with J gene TRBJ1-4; D may be TRBD1 (6 bases). The CDR3 runs to 15 residues. Germline lookup yields CDR1 SGDLS and CDR2 YYNGEE. V lost 1 base, J lost 6 bases, and 13 bases lay in between. The CDR3 is CASSVSGTRDEKLFF. DNA for the CDR3: TGTGCCAGCAGCGTATCCGGGACAAGAGATGAAAAACTGTTTTTT.